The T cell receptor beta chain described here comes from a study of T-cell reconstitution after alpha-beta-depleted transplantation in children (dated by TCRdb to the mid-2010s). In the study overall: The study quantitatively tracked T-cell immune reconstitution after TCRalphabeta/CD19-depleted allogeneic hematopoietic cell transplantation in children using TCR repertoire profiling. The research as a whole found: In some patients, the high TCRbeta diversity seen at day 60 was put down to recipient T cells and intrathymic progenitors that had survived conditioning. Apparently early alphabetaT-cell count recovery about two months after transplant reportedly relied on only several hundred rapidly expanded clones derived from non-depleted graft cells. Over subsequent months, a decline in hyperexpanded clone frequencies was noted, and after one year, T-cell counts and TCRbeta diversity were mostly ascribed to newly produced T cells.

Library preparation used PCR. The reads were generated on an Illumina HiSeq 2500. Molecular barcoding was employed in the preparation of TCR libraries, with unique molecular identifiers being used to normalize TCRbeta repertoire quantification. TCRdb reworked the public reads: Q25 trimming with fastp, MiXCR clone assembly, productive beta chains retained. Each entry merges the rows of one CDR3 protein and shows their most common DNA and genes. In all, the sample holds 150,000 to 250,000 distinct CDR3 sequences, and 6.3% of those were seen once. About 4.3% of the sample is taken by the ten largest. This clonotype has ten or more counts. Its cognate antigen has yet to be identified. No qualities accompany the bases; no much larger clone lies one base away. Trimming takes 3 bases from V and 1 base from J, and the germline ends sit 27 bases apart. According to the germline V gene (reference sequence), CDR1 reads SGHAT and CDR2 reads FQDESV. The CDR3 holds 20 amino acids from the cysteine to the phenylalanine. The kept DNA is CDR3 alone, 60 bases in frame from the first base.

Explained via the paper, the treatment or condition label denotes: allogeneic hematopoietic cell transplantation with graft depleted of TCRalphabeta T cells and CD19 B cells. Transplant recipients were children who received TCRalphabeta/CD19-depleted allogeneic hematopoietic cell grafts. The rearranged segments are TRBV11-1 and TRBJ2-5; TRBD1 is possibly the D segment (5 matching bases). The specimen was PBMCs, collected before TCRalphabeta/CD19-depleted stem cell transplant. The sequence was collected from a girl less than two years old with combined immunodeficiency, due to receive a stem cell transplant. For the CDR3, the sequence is CASSFSRGRAPGQIQETQYF. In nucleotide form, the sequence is TGTGCCAGCAGCTTCAGTAGGGGCCGAGCTCCTGGCCAAATCCAAGAGACCCAGTACTTC.